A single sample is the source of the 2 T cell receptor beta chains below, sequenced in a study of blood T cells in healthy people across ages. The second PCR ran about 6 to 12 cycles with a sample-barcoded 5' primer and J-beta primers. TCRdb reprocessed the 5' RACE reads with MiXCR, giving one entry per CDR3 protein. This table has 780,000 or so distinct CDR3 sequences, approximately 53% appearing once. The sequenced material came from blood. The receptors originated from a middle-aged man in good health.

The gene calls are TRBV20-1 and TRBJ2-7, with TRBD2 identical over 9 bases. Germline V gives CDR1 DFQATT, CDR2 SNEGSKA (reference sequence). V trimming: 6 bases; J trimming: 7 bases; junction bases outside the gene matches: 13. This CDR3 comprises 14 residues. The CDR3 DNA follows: TGCAGTGCCCGGGGGGGGTTAGCGGGAGAGGAGCAGTACTTC. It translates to CSARGGLAGEEQYF.

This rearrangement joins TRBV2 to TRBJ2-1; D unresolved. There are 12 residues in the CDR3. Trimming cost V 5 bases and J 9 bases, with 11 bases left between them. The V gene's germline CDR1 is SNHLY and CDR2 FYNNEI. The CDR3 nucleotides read TGTGCCAGCAGTCCCTCCCCAGGTGAGCAGTTCTTC. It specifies CASSPSPGEQFF.